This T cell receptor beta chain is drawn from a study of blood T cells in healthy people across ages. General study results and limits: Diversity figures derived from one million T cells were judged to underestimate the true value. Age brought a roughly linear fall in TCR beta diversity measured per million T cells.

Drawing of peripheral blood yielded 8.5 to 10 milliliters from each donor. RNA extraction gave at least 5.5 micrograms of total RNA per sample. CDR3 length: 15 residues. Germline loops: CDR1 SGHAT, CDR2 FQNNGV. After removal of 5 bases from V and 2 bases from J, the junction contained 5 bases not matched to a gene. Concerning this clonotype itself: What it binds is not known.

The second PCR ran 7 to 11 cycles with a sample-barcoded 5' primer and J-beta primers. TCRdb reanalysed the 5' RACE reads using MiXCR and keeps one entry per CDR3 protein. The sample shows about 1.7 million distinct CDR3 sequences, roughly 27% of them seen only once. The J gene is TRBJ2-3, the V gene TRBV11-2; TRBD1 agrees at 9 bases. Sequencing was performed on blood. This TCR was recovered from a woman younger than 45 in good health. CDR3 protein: CASSTGQGFTDTQYF. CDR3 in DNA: TGTGCCAGCAGCACCGGACAGGGGTTCACAGATACGCAGTATTTT.